Following are 15 T cell receptor beta chains from one sample sequenced in a study of T cells in Graves' hyperthyroidism and ophthalmopathy. RNA transcripts gave rise to amplified TCR beta CDR3 regions. HTBI primers were employed in a first-round RT-PCR of the TCR CDR3. TCRdb used MiXCR to reprocess the multiplex PCR reads, holding one entry per CDR3 protein. This sample has hundreds of thousands of distinct CDR3 sequences; approximately 16% occur once, and the top ten carry about 45%. The material sequenced was blood. These receptors were obtained from a man aged 35-49 years with Graves' hyperthyroidism.

This clonotype was observed many times. The chain couples TRBV18 to TRBJ1-1; D gene uncertain. This CDR3 comprises 12 residues. CDR1 and CDR2 (germline): KGHSH, LQKENI. Between the trimmed V and J ends, which lost 5 bases and 7 bases, there was a span of 11 bases. The CDR3 nucleotides are TGTGCCAGCTCATTGGGATTCGGTGAAGCTTTCTTT. Translating it yields CASSLGFGEAFF.

The rearrangement links TRBV4-3 to TRBJ2-3; 9 nucleotides match TRBD2. Germline V gene sequence: CDR1 LGHNA, CDR2 YSLEER. The V and J ends lost 5 bases and 5 bases, in that order; junction bases with no gene match: 11. This CDR3 is 16 amino acids long. CDR3 DNA sequence: TGCGCCAGCAGCGTGAGCTATGGCGGGGGGGTAGATACGCAGTATTTT. This codes for CASSVSYGGGVDTQYF.

The chain has TRBV20-1 and TRBJ1-6; a possible D gene is TRBD1 (6 bases). The V end lost 3 bases, the J end lost 7 bases, and 16 bases lay between the germline ends. From germline, CDR1 is DFQATT and CDR2 SNEGSKA (reference sequence). The CDR3 length is 15 residues. CDR3 in DNA: TGCAGTGCTAGGAGCTGGGGGGCGGAAAATTCACCCCTCCACTTT. Protein: CSARSWGAENSPLHF.

Many counts were recorded for this clonotype. The genes are TRBV20-1 and TRBJ2-7; D is unresolved. The CDR3 extends over 13 amino acids. Germline CDR1 reads DFQATT; CDR2 reads SNEGSKA (reference sequence). Trimming took 2 bases from V and 0 from J, leaving 8 bases between them. Here the CDR3 DNA reads TGCAGTGCTAGATACAGTAACTCCTACGAGCAGTACTTC. As protein: CSARYSNSYEQYF.

There are many counts of this clonotype. The chain recombines TRBV12-3 or TRBV12-4 with TRBJ2-1; TRBD2 might be the D (6 bases). Trimming pared 8 bases from V and 7 bases from J, leaving 36 bases between. The CDR3 runs 20 residues. As DNA, the CDR3 is TGTGCCAGCTGGCCGAGCCCCGAACCCTTGGCGGGGTCTACGGGGAATGAGCAGTTCTTC. Protein: CASWPSPEPLAGSTGNEQFF.

The chain carries TRBV12-5 and TRBJ2-2; D remains unclear. The CDR3 has 14 amino acids. Deletions cut 1 base from V and 2 bases from J, with 5 bases between. The germline CDR1 and CDR2 sequences are LGHNT and FRNRAP. CDR3 amino acids: CASGLATNTGELFF. The CDR3 DNA reads TGTGCTAGTGGTTTGGCCACTAACACCGGGGAGCTGTTTTTT. The full variable domain, rest sourced from reference TRBV12-5 and TRBJ2-2, is DARVTQTPRHKVTEMGQEVTMRCQPILGHNTVFWYRQTMMQGLELLAYFRNRAPLDDSGMPKDRFSAEMPDATLATLKIQPSEPRDSAVYFCASGLATNTGELFFGEGSRLTVL.

The gene calls are TRBV7-3 and TRBJ2-1, with D uncertain. The CDR3 is 12 residues long. Germline V gene data show CDR1 as SGHTA and CDR2 as FQGTGA. Trimming shortened V by 5 bases and J by 6 bases, and 8 bases separated the two germline ends. CDR3 DNA: TGTGCCAGCAGCGTGCCTGGCAATGAGCAGTTCTTC. Its translation is CASSVPGNEQFF.

This clonotype was observed many times. The chain carries TRBV20-1 and TRBJ1-4, with D maybe TRBD1 (5 bases). The CDR3 is 12 amino acids. The germline gives CDR1 DFQATT, CDR2 SNEGSKA (reference sequence). The CDR3 DNA reads TGCAGCGTTGGGCAGGGTAATGAAAAACTGTTTTTT. It is translated as CSVGQGNEKLFF.

This clonotype was counted at least ten times. The chain is built from TRBV20-1 and TRBJ2-1; no clear D gene. Per the germline V gene, CDR1 is DFQATT and CDR2 is SNEGSKA (reference sequence). The CDR3 has 14 amino acids. The V gene lost 8 bases and the J gene lost 5 bases, with 19 bases spanning the gap. For the CDR3, the DNA is TGCAGTTCGACAAGGCCCGGGCTCAACAATGAGCAGTTCTTC. This translates into CSSTRPGLNNEQFF.

V gene TRBV6-1 combines with J gene TRBJ1-6; D gene unclear. From germline, CDR1 is MNHNS and CDR2 SASEGT. Deletions cut 6 bases from V and 0 bases from J, with 15 bases between. CDR3 length: 17 residues. The CDR3: CASRRAPADSYNSPLHF. In DNA, the CDR3 is TGTGCCAGCAGGCGGGCCCCGGCGGACTCCTATAATTCACCCCTCCACTTT.

This clonotype has a count of ten or more. The chain uses TRBV7-9 and TRBJ2-1; D is ambiguous. The CDR3 has 15 residues. V shed 5 bases and J shed 8 bases, with 19 bases lying between them. CDR1 and CDR2 from the germline V gene are SEHNR and FQNEAQ (reference sequence). CDR3 loop: CASSLHGPLGDEQFF. Here the CDR3 DNA reads TGTGCCAGCAGCCTACACGGTCCTCTTGGCGATGAGCAGTTCTTC. The entire variable domain, with the rest obtained from reference TRBV7-9 and TRBJ2-1, is as follows: DTGVSQNPRHKITKRGQNVTFRCDPISEHNRLYWYRQTLGQGPEFLTYFQNEAQLEKSRLLSDRFSAERPKGSFSTLEIQRTEQGDSAMYLCASSLHGPLGDEQFFGPGTRLTVL.

A word on this clonotype: A much larger clone is a single base away; this may be a read error. This chain uses TRBV20-1 with TRBJ2-3; no clear D gene. CDR3 length: 15 residues. Per the germline V gene, CDR1 is DFQATT and CDR2 is SNEGSKA (reference sequence). V lost 5 bases to trimming and J lost 2 bases, with 17 bases between them. The CDR3 sequence is CSAGSRWASTDTQYF. The CDR3 coding sequence is TGCAGTGCTGGGTCGCGGTGGGCCTCCACAGATACGCAGTATTTT.

This clonotype was found many times. A much larger clone lies one base from this, so it may be a read error. V and J are TRBV2 and TRBJ2-2, with D maybe TRBD1 (6 bases). The CDR3 has 13 residues. V shed 5 bases and J shed 7 bases, with 11 bases lying between them. The germline V gene encodes CDR1 SNHLY and CDR2 FYNNEI. DNA for the CDR3: TGTGCCAGCAGTCCTACAGGGAACGGGGAGCTGTTTTTT. Its translation: CASSPTGNGELFF.

This clonotype was observed a handful of times. The chain employs TRBV9 and TRBJ2-3, with 11 bases identical to TRBD2. This CDR3 has 16 amino acids. After removal of 0 bases from V and 6 bases from J, the junction contained 6 bases not matched to a gene. CDR1 SGDLS and CDR2 YYNGEE come from the germline V gene. CDR3 in amino acids: CASSVVSSGGMDTQYF. The CDR3 DNA sequence: TGTGCCAGCAGCGTAGTGTCTAGCGGGGGGATGGATACGCAGTATTTT. Based on the CDR3 plus reference TRBV9 and TRBJ2-3, the full variable domain is DSGVTQTPKHLITATGQRVTLRCSPRSGDLSVYWYQQSLDQGLQFLIQYYNGEERAKGNILERFSAQQFPDLHSELNLSSLELGDSALYFCASSVVSSGGMDTQYFGPGTRLTVL.

This clonotype appeared a few times. CDR3 amino acids: CASNFQAGGELFF. The CDR3 region has the DNA TGTGCCAGCAACTTCCAGGCGGGCGGGGAGCTGTTTTTT. The chain links TRBV7-3 to TRBJ2-2; D is perhaps TRBD2 (5 bases). The CDR3 runs 13 residues. Trimming pared 7 bases from V and 7 bases from J, leaving 13 bases between. Germline V gene lookup returns CDR1 SGHTA and CDR2 FQGTGA.